The T cell receptor beta chain described here comes from a study of shared clonotypes between healthy human individuals. Study results and caveats: The rarefaction results pointed to incomplete sorted-subset sequencing despite large depth. Clonotype sharing among donors likely depends on sequencing depth.

Here immunoSEQ multiplex PCR was the method, and the copy in TCRdb shows in-frame clones only, minus some. The data contain millions of clones, around 95% of them seen just once; the ten biggest clones take up 0.1% to 0.15%. CDR3 size: 13 residues. Per germline, CDR1 SGHRS and CDR2 YFSETQ. The V segment lost 5 bases and the J segment 3 bases; nucleotides outside the gene matches: 4. As to this clone: Its antigen is unidentified.

This clonotype was obtained from a man aged 18-30 years in good health. The chain couples TRBV5-1 to TRBJ2-5, with 7 bases identical to TRBD2. The sample was naive CD4+ T cells sorted from blood. The subset here: CD45RA+ positively selected. For the CDR3, the DNA is TGCGCCAGCAGGTTTCTAGCGGAAGAGACCCAGTACTTC. It yields the protein CASRFLAEETQYF.